This TCR beta chain comes out of a study of T cell changes during pregnancy in multiple sclerosis. This clone was seen a few times. Repertoires were generated with immunoSEQ multiplex PCR, while TCRdb's copy carries only in-frame clones and drops some. The table records around 110,000 clones, about 90% of them present only once. This CDR3 contains 11 residues. CDR1 is DFQATT and CDR2 is SNEGSKA in the germline V gene (reference sequence). Trimming cost V 5 bases and J 10 bases, with 14 bases left between them. The sequence was collected from a female donor with multiple sclerosis, enrolled in a pregnancy study. The J gene is TRBJ1-1, the V gene TRBV20-1; a weak D match, TRBD1 (5 bases). Source: peripheral blood, taken before pregnancy. The CDR3, as DNA: TGCAGTGCTTCGGACACCCCGGGAGCTTTCTTT. It is translated as CSASDTPGAFF.